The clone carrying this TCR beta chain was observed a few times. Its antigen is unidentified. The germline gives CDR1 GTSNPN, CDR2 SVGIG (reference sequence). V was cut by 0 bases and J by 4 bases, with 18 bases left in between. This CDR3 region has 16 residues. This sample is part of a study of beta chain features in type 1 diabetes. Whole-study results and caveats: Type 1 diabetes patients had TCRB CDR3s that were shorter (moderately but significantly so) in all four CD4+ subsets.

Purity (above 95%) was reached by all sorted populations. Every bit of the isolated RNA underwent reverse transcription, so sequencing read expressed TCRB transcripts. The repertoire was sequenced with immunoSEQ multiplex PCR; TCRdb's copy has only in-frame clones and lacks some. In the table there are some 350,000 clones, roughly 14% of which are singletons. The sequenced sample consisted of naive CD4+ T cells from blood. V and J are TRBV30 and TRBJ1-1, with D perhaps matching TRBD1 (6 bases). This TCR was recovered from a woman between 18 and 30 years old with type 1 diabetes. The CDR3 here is CAWSVGGGPGITEAFF. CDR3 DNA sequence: TGTGCCTGGAGTGTAGGGGGGGGCCCGGGCATCACTGAAGCTTTCTTT.